The rows below give T cell receptor beta chains drawn from one sample of a study of blood T cells in healthy people across ages. TCRdb re-analysed the 5' RACE reads in MiXCR, keeping a single row per CDR3 protein. Found here are approximately 900,000 distinct CDR3 sequences, roughly 48% of them singletons; the top ten hold around 15%. The sequencing input was blood. Receptors were obtained from a man under 40 in good health. CDR3s include the opening cysteine and the closing phenylalanine or tryptophan. Each record gives: D gene, J gene, V gene, clone size, CDR3 DNA, CDR3 protein. The D gene is left open where the match is weak. The size field is filled for only some rows; it gives once, few, many or a size class.

d_call: -
j_call: TRBJ2-1
v_call: TRBV4-1
clone_size: few
cdr3_nt: TGCGCCAGCAGCCAAGAATCGGCCGCTTACAATGAGCAGTTCTTC
cdr3_aa: CASSQESAAYNEQFF

d_call: -
j_call: TRBJ2-1
v_call: TRBV5-1
clone_size: -
cdr3_nt: TGCGCCAGCAACCGCAGCCCTCTTGCGGGGCCCTACAATGAGCAGTTCTTC
cdr3_aa: CASNRSPLAGPYNEQFF

d_call: -
j_call: TRBJ2-4
v_call: TRBV20-1
clone_size: -
cdr3_nt: TGCAGTGCTATAGTTCAAAACATTCAGTACTTC
cdr3_aa: CSAIVQNIQYF

d_call: TRBD1
j_call: TRBJ2-7
v_call: TRBV11-2
clone_size: few
cdr3_nt: TGTGCCAGCAGCTTAGAGGGACAGCTCTACGAGCAGTACTTC
cdr3_aa: CASSLEGQLYEQYF

d_call: -
j_call: TRBJ2-2
v_call: TRBV27
clone_size: -
cdr3_nt: TGTGCCAGCAGTTTCCCGGCGGGGGGGGAGCTGTTTTTT
cdr3_aa: CASSFPAGGELFF

d_call: TRBD1
j_call: TRBJ2-3
v_call: TRBV7-2
clone_size: -
cdr3_nt: TGTGCCAGCAGCCTGGACAGGTTGGGTGGGTATTTT
cdr3_aa: CASSLDRLGGYF

d_call: TRBD1
j_call: TRBJ2-7
v_call: TRBV27
clone_size: few
cdr3_nt: TGTGCCAGCAGTCCGGAACAGGGGCTTCTATCCTACGAGCAGTACTTC
cdr3_aa: CASSPEQGLLSYEQYF

d_call: -
j_call: TRBJ2-5
v_call: TRBV5-1
clone_size: few
cdr3_nt: TGCGCCAGCAGCTTGACTTCAGGACAGCAAGAGACCCAGTACTTC
cdr3_aa: CASSLTSGQQETQYF

d_call: TRBD1
j_call: TRBJ2-3
v_call: TRBV4-2
clone_size: -
cdr3_nt: TGTGCCAGCAGCCAAGAGGACAGGGGAACGGACACAGATACGCAGTATTTT
cdr3_aa: CASSQEDRGTDTDTQYF

d_call: -
j_call: TRBJ2-1
v_call: TRBV20-1
clone_size: -
cdr3_nt: TGCAGTGCTAGAGATCCTACTAGCAATGAGCAGTTCTTC
cdr3_aa: CSARDPTSNEQFF

d_call: TRBD2
j_call: TRBJ2-3
v_call: TRBV2
clone_size: few
cdr3_nt: TGTGCCAGCAGTTTCAGCGGGGGGGACACAGATACGCAGTATTTT
cdr3_aa: CASSFSGGDTDTQYF

d_call: -
j_call: TRBJ1-2
v_call: TRBV11-2
clone_size: -
cdr3_nt: TGTGCCAGCAGCTTAGATCTAGGAGAGCGTGGCTACACCTTC
cdr3_aa: CASSLDLGERGYTF

d_call: -
j_call: TRBJ2-7
v_call: TRBV13
clone_size: few
cdr3_nt: TGTGCCAGCAGCTTAGAAACAGGGATTATACGAAAGCAGTACTTC
cdr3_aa: CASSLETGIIRKQYF

d_call: TRBD1
j_call: TRBJ2-3
v_call: TRBV2
clone_size: -
cdr3_nt: TGTGCCAGCCTAGGGACAGCGAGCACAGATACGCAGTATTTT
cdr3_aa: CASLGTASTDTQYF

d_call: -
j_call: TRBJ2-7
v_call: TRBV5-1
clone_size: -
cdr3_nt: TGCGCCAGCTTGGGGGACGCCCCCTACGAGCAGTACTTC
cdr3_aa: CASLGDAPYEQYF

d_call: TRBD1
j_call: TRBJ1-2
v_call: TRBV20-1
clone_size: -
cdr3_nt: TGCAGTGCTAGGCCCGGGACAGAACGGACCTCTAACTATGGCTACACCTTC
cdr3_aa: CSARPGTERTSNYGYTF

d_call: TRBD2
j_call: TRBJ2-1
v_call: TRBV12-3/TRBV12-4
clone_size: -
cdr3_nt: TGTGCCAGCAGTTTACCCGGGGGGGCCTACAATGAGCAGTTCTTC
cdr3_aa: CASSLPGGAYNEQFF